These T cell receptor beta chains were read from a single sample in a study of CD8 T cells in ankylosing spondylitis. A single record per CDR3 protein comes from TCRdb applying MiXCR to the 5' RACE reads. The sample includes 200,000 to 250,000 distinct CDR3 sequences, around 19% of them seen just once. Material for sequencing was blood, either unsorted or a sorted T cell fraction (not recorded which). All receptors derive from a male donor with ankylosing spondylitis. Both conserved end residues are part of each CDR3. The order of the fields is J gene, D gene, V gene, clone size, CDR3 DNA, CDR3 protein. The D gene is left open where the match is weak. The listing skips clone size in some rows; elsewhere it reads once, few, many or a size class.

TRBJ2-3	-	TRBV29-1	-	TGCAGCGTTGTAGGTCGGTCTAGCACAGATACGCAGTATTTT	CSVVGRSSTDTQYF
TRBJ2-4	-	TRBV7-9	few	TGTGCCAGCAGCCCCCCCTGGGTAGAAAACATTCAGTACTTC	CASSPPWVENIQYF
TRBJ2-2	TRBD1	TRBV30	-	TGTGCCTGGCAAAAGACAGGGACCACCGGGGAGCTGTTTTTT	CAWQKTGTTGELFF
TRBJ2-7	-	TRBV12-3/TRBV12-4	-	TGTGCCAGCAGTCCTTCCCAGGGAAACGGCTACGAGCAGTACTTC	CASSPSQGNGYEQYF
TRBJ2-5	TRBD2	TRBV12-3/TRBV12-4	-	TGTGCCAGCAGTACTAGCGGGGGGTACCAAGAGACCCAGTACTTC	CASSTSGGYQETQYF
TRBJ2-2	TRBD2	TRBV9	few	TGTGCCAGCAGCGTGACTAGCGCGAACACCGGGGAGCTGTTTTTT	CASSVTSANTGELFF
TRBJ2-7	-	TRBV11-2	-	TGTGCCAGCAGCTTAGCCTCAGGGGGCGGGAGGGGAGAGCAGTACTTC	CASSLASGGGRGEQYF
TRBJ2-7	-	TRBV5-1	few	TGCGCCAGCAGCTCGGACGGAACTGCCTACGAGCAGTACTTC	CASSSDGTAYEQYF
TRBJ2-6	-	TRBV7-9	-	TGTGCCAGCAGCTCCGAGAGGATCAGTAACGGGGCCAACGTCCTGACTTTC	CASSSERISNGANVLTF
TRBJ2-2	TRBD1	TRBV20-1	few	TGCAGTGAGACCGGGACAGGGACCGGGGAGCTGTTTTTT	CSETGTGTGELFF
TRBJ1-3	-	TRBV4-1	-	TGCGCCAGCAGCGATATAGACACCGGCTCTGGAAACACCATATATTTT	CASSDIDTGSGNTIYF
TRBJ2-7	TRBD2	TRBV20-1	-	TGCAGTGCTAGAACCGAGCGGGGGGGCTCCTACGAGCAGTACTTC	CSARTERGGSYEQYF
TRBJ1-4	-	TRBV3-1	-	TGTGCCAGCAGCCAAGTCGACGGTTTTTCGAATGAAAAACTGTTTTTT	CASSQVDGFSNEKLFF
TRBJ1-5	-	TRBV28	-	TGTGCCAGCAGTCCAGGTGGACGGCCGGACGATCAGCCCCAGCATTTT	CASSPGGRPDDQPQHF
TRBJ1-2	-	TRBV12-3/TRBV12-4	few	TGTGCCAGCAGTCCCCTGGGGGGTGACTATGGCTACACCTTC	CASSPLGGDYGYTF
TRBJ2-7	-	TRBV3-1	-	TGTGCCAGCAGCCAAGAGCTTGAACCCTACGAGCAGTACTTC	CASSQELEPYEQYF
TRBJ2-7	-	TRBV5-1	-	TGCGCCAGCAGCCGTTACTTCTCAGGGGATAGGACCTACGAGCAGTACTTC	CASSRYFSGDRTYEQYF
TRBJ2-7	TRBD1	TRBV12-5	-	TGTGCTAGTGGAACCGGGGACAGCCGGTACGAGCAGTACTTC	CASGTGDSRYEQYF
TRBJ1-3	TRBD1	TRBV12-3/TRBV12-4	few	TGTGCCAGCAGTGCATACAGGGGAACTGGAAACACCATATATTTT	CASSAYRGTGNTIYF
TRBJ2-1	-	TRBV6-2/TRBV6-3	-	TGTGCCAGCAGCACTGATTACAATGAGCAGTTCTTC	CASSTDYNEQFF
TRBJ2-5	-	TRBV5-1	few	TGCGCCAGCAGCTGGGACTTGTGGGAGACCCAGTACTTC	CASSWDLWETQYF
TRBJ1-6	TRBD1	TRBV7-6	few	TGTGCCAGCAGCTCCGGGACAGGGAATTCACCCCTCCACTTT	CASSSGTGNSPLHF
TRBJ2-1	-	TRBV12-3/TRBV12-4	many	TGTGCCAGCAGTACCGGGGCCTACAATGAGCAGTTCTTC	CASSTGAYNEQFF
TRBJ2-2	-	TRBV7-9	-	TGTGCCAGCATCCGAGATGGCACCGGGGAGCTGTTTTTT	CASIRDGTGELFF
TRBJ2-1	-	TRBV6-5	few	TGTGCCAGCAGTTCCGCGCAGCTAAACAATGAGCAGTTCTTC	CASSSAQLNNEQFF
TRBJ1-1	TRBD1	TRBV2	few	TGTGCCAGCACCGAAGAGACAGGGTCAGTTGAAGCTTTCTTT	CASTEETGSVEAFF
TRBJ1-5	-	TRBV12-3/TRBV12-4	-	TGTGCCAGCAGTTTAGCCCCAACAGGGCCTCAGCCCCAGCATTTT	CASSLAPTGPQPQHF
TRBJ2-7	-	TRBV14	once	TGTGCCAGCAGCCAGACCCACGCCTCCTACGAGCAGTACTTC	CASSQTHASYEQYF
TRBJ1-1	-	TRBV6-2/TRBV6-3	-	TGTGCCAGCAGCCCGCCCCGACAGTTGAACACTGAAGCTTTCTTT	CASSPPRQLNTEAFF
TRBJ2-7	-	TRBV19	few	TGTGCCAGTAGTCCGGCCGGGGACTCATCCTACGAGCAGTACTTC	CASSPAGDSSYEQYF
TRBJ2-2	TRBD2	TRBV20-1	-	TGCAGTGGGAGGGGACTAGGCGGCACCGGGGAGCTGTTTTTT	CSGRGLGGTGELFF
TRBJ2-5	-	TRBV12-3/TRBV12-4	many	TGTGCCAGCAGTCCCAGGGCTATCCAAGAGACCCAGTACTTC	CASSPRAIQETQYF
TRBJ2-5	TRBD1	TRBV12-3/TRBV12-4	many	TGTGCCAGCAGGCGGACAGGGAGAGAGACCCAGTACTTC	CASRRTGRETQYF
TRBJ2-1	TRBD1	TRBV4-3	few	TGCGCCAGCAGCCAAGAGGTTACCGGACAGGGCGACAATGAGCAGTTCTTC	CASSQEVTGQGDNEQFF
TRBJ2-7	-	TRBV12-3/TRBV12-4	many	TGTGCCAGCAGTTTTAACATCTACGAGCAGTACTTC	CASSFNIYEQYF
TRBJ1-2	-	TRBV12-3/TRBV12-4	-	TGTGCCAGCACCCCTATGGGAGCTAACTATGGCTACACCTTC	CASTPMGANYGYTF
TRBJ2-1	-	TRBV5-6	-	TGTGCCAGCAGCTGGGGGGACATCCCCTACAATGAGCAGTTCTTC	CASSWGDIPYNEQFF
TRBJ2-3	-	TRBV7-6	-	TGTGCCAGCAGCTCCTTTCAAGGGGGACCCACAGATACGCAGTATTTT	CASSSFQGGPTDTQYF
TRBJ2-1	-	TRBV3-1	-	TGTGCCAGCAGCCGCTCGGGAGCGGGCGATGAGCAGTTCTTC	CASSRSGAGDEQFF